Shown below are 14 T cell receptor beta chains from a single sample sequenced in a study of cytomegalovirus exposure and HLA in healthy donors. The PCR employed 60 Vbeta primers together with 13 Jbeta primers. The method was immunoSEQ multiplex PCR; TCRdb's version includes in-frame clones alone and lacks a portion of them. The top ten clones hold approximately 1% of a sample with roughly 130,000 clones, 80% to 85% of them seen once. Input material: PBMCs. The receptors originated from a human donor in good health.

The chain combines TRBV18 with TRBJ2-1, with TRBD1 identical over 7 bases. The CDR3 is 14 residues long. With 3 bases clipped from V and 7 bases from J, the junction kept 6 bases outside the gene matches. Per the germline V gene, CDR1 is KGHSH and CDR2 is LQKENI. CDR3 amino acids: CASSPRQGRNEQFF. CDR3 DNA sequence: TGTGCCAGCTCACCGAGACAGGGTAGAAATGAGCAGTTCTTC. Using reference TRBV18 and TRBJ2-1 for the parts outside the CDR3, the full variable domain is NAGVMQNPRHLVRRRGQEARLRCSPMKGHSHVYWYRQLPEEGLKFMVYLQKENIIDESGMPKERFSAEFPKEGPSILRIQQVVRGDSAAYFCASSPRQGRNEQFFGPGTRLTVL.

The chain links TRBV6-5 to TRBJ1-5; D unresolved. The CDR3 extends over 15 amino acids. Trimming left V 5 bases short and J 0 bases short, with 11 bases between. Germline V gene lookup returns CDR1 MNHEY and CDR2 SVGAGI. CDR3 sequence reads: CASSPYRSSNQPQHF. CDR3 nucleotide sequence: TGTGCCAGCAGTCCCTACCGGTCTAGCAATCAGCCCCAGCATTTT.

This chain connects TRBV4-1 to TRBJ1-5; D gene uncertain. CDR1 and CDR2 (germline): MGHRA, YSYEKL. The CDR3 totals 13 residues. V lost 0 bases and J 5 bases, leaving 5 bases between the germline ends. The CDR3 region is CASSQDRDQPQHF. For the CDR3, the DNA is TGCGCCAGCAGCCAAGATCGGGATCAGCCCCAGCATTTT.

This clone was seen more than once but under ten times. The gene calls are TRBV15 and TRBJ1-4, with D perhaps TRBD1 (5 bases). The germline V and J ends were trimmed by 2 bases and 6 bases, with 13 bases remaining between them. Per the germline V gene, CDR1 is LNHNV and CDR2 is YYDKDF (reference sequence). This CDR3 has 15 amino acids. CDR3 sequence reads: CATSRNRLIDEKLFF. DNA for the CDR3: TGTGCCACCAGCAGAAACAGGCTGATAGATGAAAAACTGTTTTTT.

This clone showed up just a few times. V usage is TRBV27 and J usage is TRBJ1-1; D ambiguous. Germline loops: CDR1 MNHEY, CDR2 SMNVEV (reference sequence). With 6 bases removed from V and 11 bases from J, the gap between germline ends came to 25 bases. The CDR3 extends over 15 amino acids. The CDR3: CASRPKGTAPSGAFF. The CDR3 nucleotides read TGTGCCAGCAGACCAAAAGGCACGGCTCCCTCGGGGGCTTTCTTT.

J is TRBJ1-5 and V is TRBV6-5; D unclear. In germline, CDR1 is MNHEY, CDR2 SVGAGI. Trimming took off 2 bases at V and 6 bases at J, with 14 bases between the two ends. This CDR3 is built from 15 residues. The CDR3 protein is CASSYPGGQLQPQHF. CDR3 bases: TGTGCCAGCAGTTACCCGGGAGGGCAGCTTCAGCCCCAGCATTTT.

The CDR3 spells CASSVFRGGSYGYTF. As DNA, the CDR3 is TGTGCCAGCAGCGTATTTAGGGGGGGGAGCTATGGCTACACCTTC. The chain carries TRBV9 and TRBJ1-2; tentative D call: TRBD1 (6 bases). From germline, CDR1 is SGDLS and CDR2 YYNGEE. The ends were cut back, 1 base at V and 4 bases at J, with 14 bases in the middle. This CDR3 has 15 residues.

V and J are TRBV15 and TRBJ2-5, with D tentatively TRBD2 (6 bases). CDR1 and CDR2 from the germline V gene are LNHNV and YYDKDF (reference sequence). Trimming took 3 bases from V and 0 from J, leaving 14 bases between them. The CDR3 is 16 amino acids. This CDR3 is CATSSMEEGNQETQYF. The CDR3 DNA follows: TGTGCCACCAGCAGTATGGAGGAGGGCAACCAAGAGACCCAGTACTTC.

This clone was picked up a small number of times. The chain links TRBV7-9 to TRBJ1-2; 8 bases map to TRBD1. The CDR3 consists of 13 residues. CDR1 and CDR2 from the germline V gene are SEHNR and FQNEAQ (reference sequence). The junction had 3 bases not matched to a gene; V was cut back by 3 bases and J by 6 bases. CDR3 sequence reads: CASSLTGEDGYTF. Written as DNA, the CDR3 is TGTGCCAGCAGCTTGACAGGGGAGGATGGCTACACCTTC.

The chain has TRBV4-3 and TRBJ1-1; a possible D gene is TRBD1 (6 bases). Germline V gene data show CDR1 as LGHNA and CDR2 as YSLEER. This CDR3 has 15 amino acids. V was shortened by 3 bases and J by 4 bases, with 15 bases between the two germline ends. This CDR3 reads CASSHFKTGSTEAFF. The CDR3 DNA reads TGCGCCAGCAGCCATTTCAAAACAGGGTCCACTGAAGCTTTCTTT.

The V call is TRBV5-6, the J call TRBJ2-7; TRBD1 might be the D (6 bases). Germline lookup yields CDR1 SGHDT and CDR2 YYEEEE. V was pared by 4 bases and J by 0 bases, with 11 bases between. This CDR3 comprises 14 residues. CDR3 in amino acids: CASSRTDYSYEQYF. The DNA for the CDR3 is TGTGCCAGCAGCCGGACAGATTACTCCTACGAGCAGTACTTC. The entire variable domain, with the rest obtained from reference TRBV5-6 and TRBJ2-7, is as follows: DAGVTQSPTHLIKTRGQQVTLRCSPKSGHDTVSWYQQALGQGPQFIFQYYEEEERQRGNFPDRFSGHQFPNYSSELNVNALLLGDSALYLCASSRTDYSYEQYFGPGTRLTVT.

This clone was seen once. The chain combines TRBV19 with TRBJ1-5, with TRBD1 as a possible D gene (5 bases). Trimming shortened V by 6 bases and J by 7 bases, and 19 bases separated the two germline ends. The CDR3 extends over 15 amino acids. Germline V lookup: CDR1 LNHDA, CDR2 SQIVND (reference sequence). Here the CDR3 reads CASSPPAGGWQPQHF. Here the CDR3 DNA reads TGTGCCAGTAGCCCCCCTGCCGGGGGATGGCAGCCCCAGCATTTT.

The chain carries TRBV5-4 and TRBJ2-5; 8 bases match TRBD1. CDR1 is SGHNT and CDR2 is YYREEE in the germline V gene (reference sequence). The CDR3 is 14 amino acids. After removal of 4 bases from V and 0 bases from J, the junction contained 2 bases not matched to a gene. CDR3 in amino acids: CASSTTGDQETQYF. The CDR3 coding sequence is TGTGCCAGCAGCACGACAGGGGACCAAGAGACCCAGTACTTC.

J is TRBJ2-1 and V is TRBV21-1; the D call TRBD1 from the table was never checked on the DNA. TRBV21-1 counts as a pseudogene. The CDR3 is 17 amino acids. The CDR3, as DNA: TGTGCCAGCAGCAAAGGGGGACACCTCCTAAACCCCCCTGAGCAGTTCTTC. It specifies CASSKGGHLLNPPEQFF.